This T cell receptor beta chain was sequenced during a study of cytomegalovirus exposure and HLA in healthy donors. J gave up 4 bases and V 3 bases, and 12 bases lay outside the gene matches. This CDR3 is built from 17 residues. The germline CDR1 and CDR2 sequences are SEHNR and FQNEAQ (reference sequence). Amplification used 60 Vbeta primers and 13 Jbeta primers. Sequenced by immunoSEQ multiplex PCR; TCRdb stores in-frame clones only, minus some. Its table records 100,000 to 150,000 clones. The source of this sequence is a man younger than 40 in good health and CMV-seronegative. This chain links TRBV7-9 with TRBJ2-7, with TRBD2 matching over 10 bases. Sequenced material: PBMCs. In DNA form, the CDR3 reads TGTGCCAGCAGCTTGGCACTAGCGGGACAGATTCTATACGAGCAGTACTTC. It specifies CASSLALAGQILYEQYF.